A single sample gave rise to the 8 T cell receptor beta chains below, sequenced in a study of glioma-infiltrating T cells. Using RNA template, CDR3s of TCR alpha and beta were amplified with iRepertoire arm-PCR. In TCRdb, the multiplex PCR reads were re-called with MiXCR into one record per CDR3 protein. The sample has 90,000 to 110,000 distinct CDR3 sequences; 25% to 30% are singletons. Sequenced sample: glioma tissue, nonneoplastic brain tissue, or PBMCs (not recorded which). The receptors originated from a human donor with low-grade glioma or glioblastoma, undergoing nonglioma brain surgery, or in good health (not recorded which).

This clonotype was recorded a few times. The rearrangement uses TRBV3-1 and TRBJ2-7; no clear D. The CDR3 has 14 amino acids. V lost 4 bases and J lost 5, with 15 bases in between. CDR1 is LGHDT and CDR2 is YNNKEL in the germline V gene (reference sequence). The CDR3 region is CASSLPERRNEQYF. The DNA for the CDR3 is TGTGCCAGCAGCCTCCCCGAACGTAGAAACGAGCAGTACTTC.

Comment on this clonotype: An end of the junction does not agree with germline; a read error may underlie this. The V gene is TRBV5-4, the J gene TRBJ1-5; a weak D match, TRBD1 (6 bases). From germline, CDR1 is SGHNT and CDR2 YYREEE (reference sequence). The CDR3 is made up of 15 amino acids. The CDR3 DNA follows: TGTGCCAGCAGCCTCGGACAGAATAGCAATCATCCCCAGCATTTT. Protein: CASSLGQNSNHPQHF.

This clonotype was seen at least ten times. J is TRBJ2-5 and V is TRBV28; 9 nucleotides align to TRBD2. The CDR3 has 15 residues. From germline, CDR1 is MDHEN and CDR2 SYDVKM. The J segment lost 1 base and the V segment lost 3 bases, leaving 3 bases of the junction unmatched. CDR3 sequence reads: CASSLLAGVQETQYF. The CDR3 nucleotides read TGTGCCAGCAGTTTGTTAGCGGGAGTCCAAGAGACCCAGTACTTC.

This clonotype was picked up a small number of times. V gene TRBV19 combines with J gene TRBJ1-5; D remains unclear. V lost 5 bases and J lost 2, with 13 bases in between. Germline assignment: CDR1 LNHDA and CDR2 SQIVND (reference sequence). The CDR3 extends over 15 amino acids. The CDR3 region has the DNA TGTGCCAGTAGTTTCCTCGACAAGGGCAATCAGCCCCAGCATTTT. Amino acids: CASSFLDKGNQPQHF.

This clonotype was picked up many times. The chain is built from TRBV6-2 or TRBV6-3 and TRBJ2-1; D is ambiguous. V dropped 0 bases and J dropped 2 bases, with 14 bases sitting between them. The CDR3 consists of 17 residues. Germline CDR1 is MNHEY and CDR2 is SVGEGT. The CDR3 DNA reads as TGTGCCAGCAGTTACTCGAGACGTAGGCTGCCCTACAATGAGCAGTTCTTC. The encoded protein is CASSYSRRRLPYNEQFF.

This clonotype was counted many times. CDR3 loop: CATSGSSSGANVLTF. As DNA, the CDR3 is TGTGCCACCAGCGGTAGTAGCTCTGGGGCCAACGTCCTGACTTTC. The V call is TRBV15, the J call TRBJ2-6; D gene ambiguous. This CDR3 region has 15 residues. Germline CDR1 is LNHNV and CDR2 is YYDKDF (reference sequence). Trimming pared 5 bases from V and 0 bases from J, leaving 8 bases between.

For this clonotype: A clone one base away is much larger, so this may be a read error. The V call is TRBV19, the J call TRBJ2-7; D not certain. Per the germline V gene, CDR1 is LNHDA and CDR2 is SQIVND (reference sequence). The CDR3 has 13 residues. The CDR3 here is CASSIGPRDERYF. The CDR3 nucleotides read TGTGCCAGTAGTATTGGGCCAAGAGACGAGCGGTACTTC.

This clonotype was observed many times. The chain has TRBV20-1 and TRBJ1-5; D is uncertain. This CDR3 has 13 amino acids. Germline V gives CDR1 DFQATT, CDR2 SNEGSKA (reference sequence). The V gene lost 3 bases and the J gene lost 3 bases, with 9 bases spanning the gap. CDR3 nucleotide sequence: TGCAGTGCTAGTTCGGGCGTCAATCAGCCCCAGCATTTT. Its translation is CSASSGVNQPQHF.